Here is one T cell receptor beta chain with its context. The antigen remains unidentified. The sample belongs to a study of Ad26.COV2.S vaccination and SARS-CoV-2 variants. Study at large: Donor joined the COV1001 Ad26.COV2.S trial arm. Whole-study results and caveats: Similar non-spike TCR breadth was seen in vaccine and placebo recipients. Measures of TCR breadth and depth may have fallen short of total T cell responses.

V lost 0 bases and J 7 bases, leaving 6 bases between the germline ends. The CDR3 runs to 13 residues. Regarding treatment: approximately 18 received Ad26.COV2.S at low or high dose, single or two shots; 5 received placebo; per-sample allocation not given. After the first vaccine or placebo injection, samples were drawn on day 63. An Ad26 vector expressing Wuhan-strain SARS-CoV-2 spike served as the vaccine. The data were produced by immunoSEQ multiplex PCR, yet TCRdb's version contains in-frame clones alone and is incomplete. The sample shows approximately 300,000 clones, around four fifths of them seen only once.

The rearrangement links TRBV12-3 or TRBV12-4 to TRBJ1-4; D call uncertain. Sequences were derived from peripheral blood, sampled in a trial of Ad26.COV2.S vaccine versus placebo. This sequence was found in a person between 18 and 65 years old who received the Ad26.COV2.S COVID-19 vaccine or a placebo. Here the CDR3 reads CASSLATGEKLFF. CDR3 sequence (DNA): TGTGCCAGCAGTTTAGCCACCGGTGAAAAACTGTTTTTT.